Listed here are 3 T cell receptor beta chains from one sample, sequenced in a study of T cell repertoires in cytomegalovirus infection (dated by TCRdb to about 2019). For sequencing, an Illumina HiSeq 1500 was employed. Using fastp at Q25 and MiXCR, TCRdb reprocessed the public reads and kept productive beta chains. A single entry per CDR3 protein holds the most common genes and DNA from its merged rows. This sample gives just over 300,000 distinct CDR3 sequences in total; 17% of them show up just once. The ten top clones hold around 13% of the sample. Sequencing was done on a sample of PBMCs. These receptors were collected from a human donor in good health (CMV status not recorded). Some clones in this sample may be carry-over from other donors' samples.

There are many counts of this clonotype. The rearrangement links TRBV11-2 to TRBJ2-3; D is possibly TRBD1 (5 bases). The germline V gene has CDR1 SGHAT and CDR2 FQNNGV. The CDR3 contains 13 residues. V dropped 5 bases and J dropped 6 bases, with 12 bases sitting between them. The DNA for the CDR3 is TGTGCCAGCAGCCCCGCAGGGATGGATACGCAGTATTTT. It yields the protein CASSPAGMDTQYF. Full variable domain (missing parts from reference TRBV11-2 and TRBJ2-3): EAGVAQSPRYKIIEKRQSVAFWCNPISGHATLYWYQQILGQGPKLLIQFQNNGVVDDSQLPKDRFSAERLKGVDSTLKIQPAKLEDSAVYLCASSPAGMDTQYFGPGTRLTVL.

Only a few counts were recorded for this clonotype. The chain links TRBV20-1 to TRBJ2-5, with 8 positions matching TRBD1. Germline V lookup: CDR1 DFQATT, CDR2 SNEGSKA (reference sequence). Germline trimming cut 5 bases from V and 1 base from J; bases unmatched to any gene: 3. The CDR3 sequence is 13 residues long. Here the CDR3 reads CSAGQGAQETQYF. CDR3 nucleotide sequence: TGCAGTGCTGGACAGGGAGCCCAAGAGACCCAGTACTTC.

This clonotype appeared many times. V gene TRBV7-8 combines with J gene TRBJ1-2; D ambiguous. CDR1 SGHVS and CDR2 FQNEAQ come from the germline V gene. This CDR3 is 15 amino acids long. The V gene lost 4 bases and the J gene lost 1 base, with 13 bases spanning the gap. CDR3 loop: CASSSAPGFNYGYTF. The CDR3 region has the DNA TGTGCCAGCAGCTCGGCCCCGGGGTTTAACTATGGCTACACCTTC.